This T cell receptor (beta chain) was sequenced for a study of cytomegalovirus exposure and HLA in healthy donors. The wider study: The 120 or so validation repertoires, a later analysis reported, used the same platform as the approximately 700 first-cohort repertoires. General study findings and limits: In the roughly 110 validation repertoires, around 95% of cluster scores exceeded 0, per a later analysis. Cytomegalovirus association was assigned to over 150 TCR beta chains.

At least ten counts were recorded for this clone. Its matching antigen is unknown. Among the roughly 120 subjects of the validation cohort, separate from the approximately 700-subject first cohort, were the donors. Generated by immunoSEQ multiplex PCR, the TCRdb table keeps only in-frame clones and is missing some. In the table there are 190,000 or so clones, 80% to 85% of which are singletons. CDR1 and CDR2 (germline): SGHAT, FQNNGV. V shed 6 bases and J 7 bases; nucleotides not matched to a gene: 12. The CDR3 has 15 residues. The sequencing input was PBMCs. The sequence was collected from a young woman in good health and CMV-seropositive. The chain joins TRBV11-2 to TRBJ1-2, with 9 bases identical to TRBD1. The CDR3 coding sequence is TGTGCCAGCAGAAAACCCTGGGACAGGGAGGTTGGCTACACCTTC. Translated: CASRKPWDREVGYTF.